This T cell receptor beta chain was sequenced for a study of blood T cell repertoires in COVID-19. Study in general: In each case, the material was cDNA or gDNA derived from T cells, B-cell-depleted T cells, or PBMCs.

Libraries were prepared by immunoSEQ multiplex PCR; TCRdb keeps only in-frame clonotypes and omits some of them. Of over 200,000 clones listed, 70% to 85% were seen once; the top ten hold around 1.8%. With 2 bases clipped from V and 4 bases from J, the junction kept 8 bases outside the gene matches. The germline V gene has CDR1 LNHDA and CDR2 SQIVND (reference sequence). The CDR3 is 17 residues long. Clinical histories supplied by participants themselves formed the basis of cohort assignment. Each recovered donor of Cohort 3 presented with two negative PCRs, clearance, or symptom resolution. Sequenced sample: PBMCs or T cells enriched from blood (not recorded which). The receptor comes from a man aged 60-69 years who had recovered from COVID-19. J is TRBJ2-1 and V is TRBV19, with 10 bases that match TRBD2. The CDR3 DNA reads TGTGCCAGTAGTATACTTTTTACTAGCGGGAATTACAATGAGCAGTTCTTC. As protein: CASSILFTSGNYNEQFF.